This TCR beta chain stems from a study of T cells after yellow fever vaccination. Using its own MiXCR run on the 5' RACE reads, TCRdb lists one record per CDR3 protein. The sample carries approximately 170,000 distinct CDR3 sequences, approximately 10% recorded once. CDR1 is SGHVS and CDR2 is FQNEAQ in the germline V gene. The CDR3 runs to 13 residues. V dropped 7 bases and J dropped 3 bases, with 9 bases sitting between them. This clonotype has ten or more counts. The chain combines TRBV7-8 with TRBJ2-2; no reliable D call. This TCR derives from a man in his late teens or twenties who received the YFV17D yellow fever vaccine. The source was CD8+ T cells sorted from PBMCs, collected 15 days after the yellow fever booster vaccination. The CDR3 DNA follows: TGTGCCAGCACCCCGTTGTACACCGGGGAGCTGTTTTTT. This sequence encodes CASTPLYTGELFF.